In its sample, the clone carrying this TCR beta chain was seen a few times. Its antigen is still unknown. This sample was taken from a study of cytomegalovirus exposure and HLA in healthy donors. Study-level points and caveats: Several top significant clusters appeared, in a later analysis, to be linked to common viral pathogens.

Germline-derived CDR1 and CDR2 are MGHRA and YSYEKL. Trimming took 3 bases from V and 5 from J; bases not matched to a gene: 6. This CDR3 spans 16 amino acids. 13 Jbeta primers and 60 Vbeta primers were used for the PCR. The table came from immunoSEQ multiplex PCR; TCRdb's copy has only in-frame clones and leaves some out. The sample has 120,000 or so clones, 17% seen once. This TCR came from a female donor in good health and CMV-seropositive. Material for sequencing was PBMCs. This rearrangement joins TRBV4-1 to TRBJ1-4; 10 bases fit TRBD1. Here the CDR3 reads CASSQAWTGGNEKLFF. The CDR3 bases are TGCGCCAGCAGCCAGGCGTGGACAGGGGGGAATGAAAAACTGTTTTTT.